Sequencing of this T cell receptor (beta chain) was carried out in a study of cytomegalovirus exposure and HLA in healthy donors. Overall study context: From HLA-typed donors, an early data release held tens of millions of unique TCRs. General study points: It was only CMV serostatus that was available as immune exposure information. Data from an earlier analysis indicated that most TCR beta V segments were productive either about 87% or about 30% of the time. Cytomegalovirus status was reportedly diagnosed by the classifier with high sensitivity and specificity.

PCR was performed using 60 Vbeta and 13 Jbeta primers. TCRdb keeps only in-frame clones here, not all; method: immunoSEQ multiplex PCR. Here the sample spans some 150,000 clones, roughly 83% being singletons. After removal of 6 bases from V and 2 bases from J, the junction contained 12 bases not matched to a gene. This CDR3 is 17 amino acids long. CDR1 LGHNT and CDR2 FRNRAP come from the germline V gene. On this clone: The antigen is unknown.

The chain carries TRBV12-5 and TRBJ2-2, with 7 nucleotides matching TRBD1. Input material: PBMCs. This TCR was sampled from a human donor in good health. The CDR3 loop is CASGPPGQTFNTGELFF. The CDR3, as DNA: TGTGCTAGTGGCCCCCCGGGACAGACTTTTAACACCGGGGAGCTGTTTTTT.